Listed here are 17 T cell receptor beta chains from one sample, sequenced in a study of a mutant IDH1 vaccine in newly diagnosed glioma. Described time point: week 47, end of study. Every vaccine dose comprised 300 ug of mutant IDH1 20-mer peptide plus topical imiquimod. The assay was immunoSEQ multiplex PCR, and TCRdb's table has in-frame clones only and misses some. The data contain approximately 22,000 clones, around 80% of them singletons. Which antigens these TCRs recognize remains unknown. The sequencing used PBMCs, collected from a glioma patient whose treatment included an IDH1 peptide vaccine. Every receptor here comes from a man aged 35 to 55 with glioma. Some clones in this sample may be carry-over from other donors' samples.

The rearrangement joins TRBV7-2 to TRBJ1-2, with 9 bases that match TRBD1. V lost 5 bases to trimming and J lost 8 bases; unmatched junction nucleotides: 6. The germline V gene has CDR1 SGHTA and CDR2 FQGNSA. CDR3 length: 13 residues. The CDR3 DNA follows: TGTGCCAGCAGCGAATACAGGGGGCAGGGCTACACCTTC. This codes for CASSEYRGQGYTF.

This chain connects TRBV14 to TRBJ2-4; 7 bases agree with TRBD1. Looked up from germline, CDR1 is SGHDN and CDR2 is FVKESK. V trimming: 5 bases; J trimming: 4 bases; junction bases outside the gene matches: 14. CDR3 length equals 17 residues. The CDR3 spells CASSEHRLAQGKNIQYF. Here the CDR3 DNA reads TGTGCCAGCAGCGAACATAGGTTGGCACAGGGGAAAAACATTCAGTACTTC.

The chain uses TRBV7-2 and TRBJ1-5; D gene unclear. The CDR3 has 13 residues. The germline CDR1 and CDR2 sequences are SGHTA and FQGNSA. V was shortened by 4 bases and J by 10 bases, with 14 bases between the two germline ends. This CDR3 is CASSSPSSGPQHF. The DNA for the CDR3 is TGTGCCAGCAGCTCCCCGTCCAGTGGACCCCAGCATTTT.

This chain connects TRBV10-2 to TRBJ2-1; 7 bases fit TRBD1. Trimming cost V 7 bases and J 4 bases; bases outside gene matches: 7. In germline, CDR1 is WSHSY, CDR2 SAAADI. The length of the CDR3 is 14 residues. For the CDR3, the DNA is TGCGCCAGCAAAAGGGACAGATTTTACAATGAGCAGTTCTTC. It translates to CASKRDRFYNEQFF.

The rearrangement joins TRBV7-9 to TRBJ2-5; no clear D gene. Germline V gives CDR1 SEHNR, CDR2 FQNEAQ (reference sequence). This CDR3 is 13 amino acids long. V lost 5 bases and J lost 4, with 11 bases in between. CDR3 nucleotide sequence: TGTGCCAGCAGCCCCAAGGGCCCAGAGACCCAGTACTTC. Translated: CASSPKGPETQYF.

V usage is TRBV5-1 and J usage is TRBJ2-2; D is perhaps TRBD2 (5 bases). The germline CDR1 and CDR2 sequences are SGHRS and YFSETQ. Trimming pared 7 bases from V and 4 bases from J, leaving 11 bases between. This CDR3 region has 13 residues. CDR3 bases: TGCGCCAGCTGCCCGACTATCACCGGGGAGCTGTTTTTT. Translated, it gives CASCPTITGELFF.

The rearrangement uses TRBV7-9 and TRBJ1-1; D is ambiguous. Trimming removed 1 base at V and 4 bases at J, with 10 bases between. This CDR3 contains 14 residues. Germline CDR1 and CDR2: SEHNR and FQNEAQ (reference sequence). CDR3 DNA: TGTGCCAGCAGCTTAGAGTCAGGCCTCACTGAAGCTTTCTTT. Translated, it gives CASSLESGLTEAFF.

This chain links TRBV7-2 with TRBJ1-5; 10 bases are shared with TRBD1. CDR3 length: 14 residues. Germline V gene data show CDR1 as SGHTA and CDR2 as FQGNSA. V shed 5 bases and J 6 bases; nucleotides not matched to a gene: 4. Here the CDR3 reads CASSPGQGSQPQHF. As DNA, the CDR3 is TGTGCCAGCAGCCCGGGACAGGGGAGTCAGCCCCAGCATTTT.

The chain employs TRBV18 and TRBJ2-2; the D gene is possibly TRBD1 (5 bases). V was shortened by 5 bases and J by 1 base, with 8 bases between the two germline ends. The CDR3 extends over 14 amino acids. The germline gives CDR1 KGHSH, CDR2 LQKENI. CDR3 nucleotide sequence: TGTGCCAGCTCAGCGCAGGGGAACACCGGGGAGCTGTTTTTT. It specifies CASSAQGNTGELFF. Supplemented by reference TRBV18 and TRBJ2-2, the full variable domain reads NAGVMQNPRHLVRRRGQEARLRCSPMKGHSHVYWYRQLPEEGLKFMVYLQKENIIDESGMPKERFSAEFPKEGPSILRIQQVVRGDSAAYFCASSAQGNTGELFFGEGSRLTVL.

The V gene is TRBV30, the J gene TRBJ2-5; 15 bases line up with TRBD2. CDR3 size: 15 residues. Germline V gene lookup returns CDR1 GTSNPN and CDR2 SVGIG (reference sequence). The trim removed 4 bases at V and 6 bases at J, leaving 6 bases unmatched. Here the CDR3 reads CAWTRTSGGAQTQYF. The DNA of the CDR3 is TGTGCCTGGACCAGGACTAGCGGGGGGGCCCAGACCCAGTACTTC.

This rearrangement joins TRBV14 to TRBJ1-2; D gene uncertain. CDR1 and CDR2 (germline): SGHDN, FVKESK. The length of the CDR3 is 14 residues. V was trimmed by 1 base and J by 0 bases, leaving 6 bases between them. The CDR3 region is CASSQALANYGYTF. The CDR3 DNA sequence: TGTGCCAGCAGCCAAGCTCTAGCTAACTATGGCTACACCTTC.

The chain joins TRBV19 to TRBJ1-4; TRBD1 matches at 9 bases. The CDR3 is 13 residues long. After removal of 8 bases from V and 6 bases from J, the junction contained 4 bases not matched to a gene. CDR1 and CDR2 from the germline V gene are LNHDA and SQIVND (reference sequence). CDR3 in amino acids: CASRQGVHEKLFF. As DNA, the CDR3 is TGTGCCAGTCGACAGGGGGTGCATGAAAAACTGTTTTTT.

The chain joins TRBV14 to TRBJ2-4; 9 nucleotides align to TRBD1. V trimming: 5 bases; J trimming: 5 bases; junction bases outside the gene matches: 7. The CDR3 is 15 residues long. Germline V gives CDR1 SGHDN, CDR2 FVKESK. The DNA of the CDR3 is TGTGCCAGCAGCACCCGACAGGGGGTGGAAAACATTCAGTACTTC. As protein: CASSTRQGVENIQYF.

V and J are TRBV5-1 and TRBJ2-7; D perhaps matches TRBD1 (5 bases). V dropped 3 bases and J dropped 2 bases, with 9 bases sitting between them. This CDR3 spans 13 amino acids. Germline CDR1 and CDR2: SGHRS and YFSETQ. The CDR3 DNA is TGCGCCAGCAGCTCCACAGGAGCCTACGAGCAGTACTTC. The encoded protein is CASSSTGAYEQYF.

The chain combines TRBV18 with TRBJ2-5; D remains ambiguous. This CDR3 is built from 11 residues. Between the trimmed V and J ends, which lost 8 bases and 5 bases, there was a span of 9 bases. The germline CDR1 and CDR2 sequences are KGHSH and LQKENI. CDR3 region: CASASRETQYF. The CDR3 coding sequence is TGTGCCAGCGCTTCTCGGGAGACCCAGTACTTC.

This sequence joins TRBV5-1 and TRBJ2-2, with a possible D match to TRBD2 (6 bases). The V end lost 3 bases, the J end lost 2 bases, and 11 bases lay between the germline ends. Germline CDR1 reads SGHRS; CDR2 reads YFSETQ. The CDR3 contains 15 residues. The CDR3 region has the DNA TGCGCCAGCAGCTGGTGGGGGGAAAACACCGGGGAGCTGTTTTTT. The encoded protein is CASSWWGENTGELFF.

V is TRBV4-3 and J is TRBJ2-1, with 8 nucleotides matching TRBD2. This CDR3 has 17 amino acids. Looked up from germline, CDR1 is LGHNA and CDR2 is YSLEER. V was pared by 0 bases and J by 8 bases, with 12 bases of the junction left unmatched. The CDR3 sequence is CASSQDGGGGGSDEQFF. DNA for the CDR3: TGCGCCAGCAGCCAAGATGGGGGAGGCGGGGGGTCGGATGAGCAGTTCTTC.